Detailed here is one T cell receptor (beta chain). TCRdb's copy holds only in-frame clones and misses some; the assay was immunoSEQ multiplex PCR. This table has around 81,000 clones, around 90% appearing once. The sample comes from a study of blood T cell repertoires in COVID-19. Overall study context: Specimens from acute and convalescent COVID-19 originated in the United States, Italy and Spain.

This CDR3 is built from 14 residues. The ends were cut back, 6 bases at V and 3 bases at J, with 12 bases in the middle. From germline, CDR1 is MNHNY and CDR2 SVGAGI (reference sequence). The TCR comes from a man in his 70s with acute or convalescent COVID-19. The sequencing input was peripheral blood. V and J are TRBV6-6 and TRBJ1-5, with TRBD1 as a possible D gene (5 bases). CDR3 DNA sequence: TGTGCCAGCAGGACCCCAGGGCTCAATCAGCCCCAGCATTTT. This translates into CASRTPGLNQPQHF.